The source of this TCR beta chain is a study of cytomegalovirus exposure and HLA in healthy donors. General study findings and limits: Most TCR sequences showed up rarely, but some public TCRs showed up in many donors.

Remarks on this clone: Antigen specificity is unknown.

The repertoire was sequenced with immunoSEQ multiplex PCR; TCRdb's copy has only in-frame clones and lacks some. Of some 77,000 clones detected, roughly 94% appear once; the ten largest clones hold approximately 1.5%. With V trimmed by 3 bases and J by 2 bases, 6 bases remained unmatched. Germline CDR1 MNHEY, CDR2 SMNVEV (reference sequence). This CDR3 is 15 amino acids long. The V call is TRBV27, the J call TRBJ2-7, with 8 bases identical to TRBD1. The TCR originated in a man between 18 and 29 years old in good health and CMV-seropositive. The sequenced sample consisted of PBMCs. CDR3 sequence: CASSLGDRSTYEQYF. In nucleotides, the CDR3 is TGTGCCAGCAGTTTGGGGGACAGGAGTACCTACGAGCAGTACTTC.